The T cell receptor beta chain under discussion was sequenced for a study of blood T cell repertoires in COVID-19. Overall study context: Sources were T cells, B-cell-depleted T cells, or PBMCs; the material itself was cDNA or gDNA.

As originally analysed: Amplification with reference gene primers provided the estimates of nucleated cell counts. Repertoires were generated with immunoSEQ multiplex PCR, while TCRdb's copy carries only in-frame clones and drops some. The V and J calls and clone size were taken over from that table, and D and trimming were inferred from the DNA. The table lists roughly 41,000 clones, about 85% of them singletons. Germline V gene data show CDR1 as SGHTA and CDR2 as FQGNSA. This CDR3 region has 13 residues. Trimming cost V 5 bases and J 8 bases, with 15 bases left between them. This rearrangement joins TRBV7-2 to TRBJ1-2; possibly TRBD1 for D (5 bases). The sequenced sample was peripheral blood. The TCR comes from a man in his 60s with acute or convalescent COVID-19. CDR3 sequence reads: CASSQGSAPGYTF. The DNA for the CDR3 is TGTGCCAGCAGCCAGGGCTCTGCGCCCGGCTACACCTTC. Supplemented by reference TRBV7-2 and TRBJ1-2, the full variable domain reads GAGVSQSPSNKVTEKGKDVELRCDPISGHTALYWYRQSLGQGLEFLIYFQGNSAPDKSGLPSDRFSAERTGGSVSTLTIQRTQQEDSAVYLCASSQGSAPGYTFGSGTRLTVV.